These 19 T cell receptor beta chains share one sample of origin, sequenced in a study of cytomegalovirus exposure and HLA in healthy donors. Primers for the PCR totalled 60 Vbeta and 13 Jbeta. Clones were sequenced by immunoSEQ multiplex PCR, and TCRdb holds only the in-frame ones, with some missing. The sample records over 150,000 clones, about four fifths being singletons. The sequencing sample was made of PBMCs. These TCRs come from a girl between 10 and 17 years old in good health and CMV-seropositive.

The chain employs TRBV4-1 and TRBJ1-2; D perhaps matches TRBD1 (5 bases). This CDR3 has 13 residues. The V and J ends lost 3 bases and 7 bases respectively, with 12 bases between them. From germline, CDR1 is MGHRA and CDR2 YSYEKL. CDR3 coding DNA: TGCGCCAGCAGCCAGGGGGGAATTCTTGGCTACACCTTC. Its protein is CASSQGGILGYTF.

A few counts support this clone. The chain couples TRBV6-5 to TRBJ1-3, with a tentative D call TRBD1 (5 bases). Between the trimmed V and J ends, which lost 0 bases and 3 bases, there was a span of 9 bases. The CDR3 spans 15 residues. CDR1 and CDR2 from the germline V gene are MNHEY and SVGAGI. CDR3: CASSYSGQGGNTIYF. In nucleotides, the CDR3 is TGTGCCAGCAGTTACTCCGGCCAGGGTGGAAACACCATATATTTT.

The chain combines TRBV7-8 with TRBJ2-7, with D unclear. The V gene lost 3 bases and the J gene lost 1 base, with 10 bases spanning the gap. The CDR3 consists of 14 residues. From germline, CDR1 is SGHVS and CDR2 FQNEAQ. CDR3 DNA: TGTGCCAGCAGCTTGACCGGGTCTTCCTACGAGCAGTACTTC. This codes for CASSLTGSSYEQYF.

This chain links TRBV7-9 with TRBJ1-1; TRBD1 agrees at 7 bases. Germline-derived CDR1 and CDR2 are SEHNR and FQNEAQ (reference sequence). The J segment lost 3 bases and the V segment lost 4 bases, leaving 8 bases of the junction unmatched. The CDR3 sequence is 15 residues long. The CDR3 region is CASSSPRGTDTEAFF. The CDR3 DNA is TGTGCCAGCAGCTCTCCGAGGGGGACAGACACTGAAGCTTTCTTT. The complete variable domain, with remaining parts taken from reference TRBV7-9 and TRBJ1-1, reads DTGVSQNPRHKITKRGQNVTFRCDPISEHNRLYWYRQTLGQGPEFLTYFQNEAQLEKSRLLSDRFSAERPKGSFSTLEIQRTEQGDSAMYLCASSSPRGTDTEAFFGQGTRLTVV.

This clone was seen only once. The chain's CDR3 is CAWSVGGSGNTIYF. The CDR3 DNA reads as TGTGCCTGGAGTGTAGGAGGCTCTGGAAACACCATATATTTT. The genes are TRBV30 and TRBJ1-3; no definite D call. The CDR3 is 14 amino acids. Germline values: CDR1 GTSNPN, CDR2 SVGIG (reference sequence). V was pared by 0 bases and J by 0 bases, with 6 bases between.

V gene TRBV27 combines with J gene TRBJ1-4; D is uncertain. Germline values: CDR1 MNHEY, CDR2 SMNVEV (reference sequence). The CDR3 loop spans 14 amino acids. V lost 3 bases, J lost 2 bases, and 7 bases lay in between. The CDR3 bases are TGTGCCAGCAGTTTCGGGATCACTAATGAAAAACTGTTTTTT. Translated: CASSFGITNEKLFF.

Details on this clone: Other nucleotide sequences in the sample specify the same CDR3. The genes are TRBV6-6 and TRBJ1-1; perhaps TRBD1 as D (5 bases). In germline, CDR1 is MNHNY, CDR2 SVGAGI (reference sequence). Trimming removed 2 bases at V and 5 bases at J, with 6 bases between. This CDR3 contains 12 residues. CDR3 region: CASSYGGTEAFF. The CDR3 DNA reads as TGTGCCAGCAGTTACGGGGGGACTGAAGCTTTCTTT.

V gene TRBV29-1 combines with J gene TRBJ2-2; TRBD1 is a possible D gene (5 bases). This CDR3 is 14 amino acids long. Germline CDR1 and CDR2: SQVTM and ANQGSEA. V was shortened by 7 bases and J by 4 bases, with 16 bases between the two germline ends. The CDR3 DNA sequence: TGCAGCGCAAAGCAGGGCTTCTCCACCGGGGAGCTGTTTTTT. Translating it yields CSAKQGFSTGELFF.

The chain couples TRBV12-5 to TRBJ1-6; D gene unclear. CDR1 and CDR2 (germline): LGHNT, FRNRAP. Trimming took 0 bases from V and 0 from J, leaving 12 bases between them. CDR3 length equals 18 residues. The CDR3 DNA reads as TGTGCTAGTGGTTTGGTACCGGGCGGAGGCTCCTATAATTCACCCCTCCACTTT. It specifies CASGLVPGGGSYNSPLHF.

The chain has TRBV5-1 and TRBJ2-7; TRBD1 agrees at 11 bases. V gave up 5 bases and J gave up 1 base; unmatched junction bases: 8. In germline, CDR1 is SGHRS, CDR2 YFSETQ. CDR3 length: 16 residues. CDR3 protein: CASRPSGTGGSYEQYF. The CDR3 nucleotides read TGCGCCAGCAGACCTTCCGGGACAGGGGGTTCCTACGAGCAGTACTTC.

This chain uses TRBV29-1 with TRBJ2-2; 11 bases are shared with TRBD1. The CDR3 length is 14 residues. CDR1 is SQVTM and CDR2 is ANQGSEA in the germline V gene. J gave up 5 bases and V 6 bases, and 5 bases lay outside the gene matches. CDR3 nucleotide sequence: TGCAGCGTGCCGGGACAGGGGGTAACCGGGGAGCTGTTTTTT. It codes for CSVPGQGVTGELFF.

The CDR3 loop reads CASSTSGGSYNEQFF. CDR3 DNA sequence: TGTGCCAGCAGCACTAGCGGGGGGTCCTACAATGAGCAGTTCTTC. The rearrangement joins TRBV7-3 to TRBJ2-1; 12 bases map to TRBD2. The CDR3 length is 15 residues. From germline, CDR1 is SGHTA and CDR2 FQGTGA. Trimming at V came to 5 bases and at J to 1 base, leaving 0 bases not matched to a gene.

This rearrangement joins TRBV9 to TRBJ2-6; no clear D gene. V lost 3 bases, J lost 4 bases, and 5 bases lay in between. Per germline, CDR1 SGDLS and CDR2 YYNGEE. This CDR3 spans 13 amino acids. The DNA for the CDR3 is TGTGCCAGCAGCGCTTCGGGGGCCAACGTCCTGACTTTC. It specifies CASSASGANVLTF.

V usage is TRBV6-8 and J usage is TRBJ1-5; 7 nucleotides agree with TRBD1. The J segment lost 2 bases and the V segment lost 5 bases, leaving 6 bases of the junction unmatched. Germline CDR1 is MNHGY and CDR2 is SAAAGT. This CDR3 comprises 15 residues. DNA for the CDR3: TGTGCCAGCAGTCCGGGCACAGGGGGCAATCAGCCCCAGCATTTT. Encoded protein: CASSPGTGGNQPQHF.

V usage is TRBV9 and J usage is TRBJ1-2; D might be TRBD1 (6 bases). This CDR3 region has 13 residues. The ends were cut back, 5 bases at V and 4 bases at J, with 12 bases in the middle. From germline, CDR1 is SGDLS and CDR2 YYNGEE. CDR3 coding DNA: TGTGCCAGCAGACCGGGACACATCTATGGCTACACCTTC. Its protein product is CASRPGHIYGYTF.

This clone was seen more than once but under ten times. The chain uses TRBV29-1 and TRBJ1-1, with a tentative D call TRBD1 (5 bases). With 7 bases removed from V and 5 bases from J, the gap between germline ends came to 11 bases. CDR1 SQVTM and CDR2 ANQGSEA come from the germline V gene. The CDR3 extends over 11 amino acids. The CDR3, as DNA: TGCAGCGCAGAAGGGGATACTGAAGCTTTCTTT. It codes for CSAEGDTEAFF.

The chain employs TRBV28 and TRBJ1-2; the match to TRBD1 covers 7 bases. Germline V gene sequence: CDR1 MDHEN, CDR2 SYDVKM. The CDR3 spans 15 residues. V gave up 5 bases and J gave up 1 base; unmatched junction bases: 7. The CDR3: CASSTPDRDNYGYTF. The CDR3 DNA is TGTGCCAGCAGTACCCCTGACAGGGATAACTATGGCTACACCTTC.

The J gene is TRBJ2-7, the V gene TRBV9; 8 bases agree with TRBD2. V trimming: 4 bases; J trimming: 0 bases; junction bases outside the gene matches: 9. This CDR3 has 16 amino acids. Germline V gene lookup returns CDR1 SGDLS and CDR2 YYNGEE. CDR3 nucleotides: TGTGCCAGCAGCCCGCCCGGGGGGGCTAGCTCCTACGAGCAGTACTTC. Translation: CASSPPGGASSYEQYF.

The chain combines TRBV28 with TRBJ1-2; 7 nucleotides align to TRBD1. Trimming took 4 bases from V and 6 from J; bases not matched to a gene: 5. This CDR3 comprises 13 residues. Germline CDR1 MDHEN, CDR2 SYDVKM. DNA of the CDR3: TGTGCCAGCAGTTCCTCCGACAGGGATGGCTACACCTTC. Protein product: CASSSSDRDGYTF.